This T cell receptor (beta chain) was obtained from a study of blood T cell repertoires in COVID-19. Whole-study context: In each case, the material was cDNA or gDNA derived from T cells, B-cell-depleted T cells, or PBMCs.

Authors' analysis steps: For nucleated cells, counts were estimated from reference gene primer amplification. The repertoire was sequenced with immunoSEQ multiplex PCR; TCRdb's copy has only in-frame clones and lacks some. V and J calls and clone size are copied from that table; D and trimming were computed from the DNA. The sample has roughly 350,000 clones; 85% are singletons. Germline V gene data show CDR1 as SGHRS and CDR2 as YFSETQ. The V gene end was trimmed by 5 bases and the J gene end by 8 bases; junction bases not matched to a gene: 7. This CDR3 comprises 13 residues. Sequencing input: peripheral blood. This TCR was recovered from a woman under 30 with acute or convalescent COVID-19. The chain carries TRBV5-1 and TRBJ1-2, with 9 bases that match TRBD1. The CDR3 region is CASSVDRGSGYTF. The CDR3 DNA reads TGCGCCAGCAGTGTGGACAGGGGTTCCGGCTACACCTTC.